This TCR beta chain came from a study of regulatory dendritic cells for organ transplantation. Study-level information: Regulatory dendritic cells were monocyte-derived, receiving vitamin D3 on days 0 and 4 and IL-10 on day 4.

TCRdb's table, derived via immunoSEQ multiplex PCR, lists solely in-frame clones and lacks some. The table has about 21,000 clones, less than 90% seen once. In germline, CDR1 is SGHAT, CDR2 FQNNGV. The CDR3 extends over 11 amino acids. Trimming shortened V by 3 bases and J by 6 bases, and 6 bases separated the two germline ends. Sorted subsets were CFSE-labeled and cultured approximately 5 days with allogeneic dendritic cells. Findings and limits, study-wide: Regulatory dendritic cells appeared to expand memory CD8+ clones less than mature ones. Of resting T cell subsets, memory CD8+ had the most alloreactive clonotypes.

Regarding this clone: What it recognizes is unknown.

This clonotype originated in a human donor in good health. The source material was naive CD4+ T cells from blood cultured with dendritic cells. Subset indicated: CD45RA+ naive T cells. V is TRBV11-2 and J is TRBJ2-7; D unclear. Here the CDR3 reads CASSFRVEQYF. In DNA form, the CDR3 reads TGTGCCAGCAGCTTCCGGGTCGAGCAGTACTTC. The whole variable domain, filled in from reference TRBV11-2 and TRBJ2-7, reads EAGVAQSPRYKIIEKRQSVAFWCNPISGHATLYWYQQILGQGPKLLIQFQNNGVVDDSQLPKDRFSAERLKGVDSTLKIQPAKLEDSAVYLCASSFRVEQYFGPGTRLTVT.